The clone carrying this TCR beta chain was detected only a few times. These data belong to a study of T-cell reconstitution after alpha-beta-depleted transplantation in children. As it was prepared, the TCRbeta library received unique molecular identifiers. TCRdb processed the PCR reads anew with MiXCR; each CDR3 protein has one entry. The table has 84,000 or so distinct CDR3 sequences, about 16% seen once. This CDR3 region has 17 residues. The V and J ends lost 2 bases and 3 bases, in that order; junction bases with no gene match: 7. The germline CDR1 and CDR2 sequences are SGHAT and FQDESV (reference sequence).

The chain couples TRBV11-1 to TRBJ2-1, with 10 bases fitting TRBD2. The clonotype originates from a male patient between 2 and 15 years old who had a stem cell transplant for acute lymphoblastic leukemia, so the T cells may come from the graft donor. Sample: PBMCs, mostly from graft donor cells, taken 180 days after TCRalphabeta/CD19-depleted stem cell transplant. The CDR3 loop is CASSLYLLAGDYNEQFF. CDR3 in DNA: TGTGCCAGCAGCTTATACCTTCTAGCGGGGGACTACAATGAGCAGTTCTTC.